This T cell receptor beta chain was found in a study of blood T cell repertoires in COVID-19. Study context: From the United States, Italy and Spain came samples of acute and convalescent COVID-19. PBMCs, B-cell-depleted T cells, or T cells were the source of the cDNA or gDNA that made up the material.

Per the original methods: By means of reference gene primer amplification, nucleated cell counts were estimated. Sequenced by immunoSEQ multiplex PCR; TCRdb stores in-frame clones only, minus some. Clonal size and the V and J genes are those of that table, whereas D and trimming came from the DNA. Altogether about 400,000 clones are present, about 88% being singletons, with the ten largest covering around 3%. The CDR3 is made up of 13 amino acids. Trimming took off 1 base at V and 4 bases at J, with 5 bases between the two ends. Germline V gene sequence: CDR1 LGHDT, CDR2 YNNKEL (reference sequence). The clonotype was recovered from a human donor in a cohort sampled during active COVID-19. The sample consisted of peripheral blood. The J gene is TRBJ1-3, the V gene TRBV3-1 (or the pseudogene TRBV3-2), with no clear D. The CDR3 DNA sequence: TGTGCCAGCAGCCAAGTTACAGGAAACACCATATATTTT. It codes for CASSQVTGNTIYF.